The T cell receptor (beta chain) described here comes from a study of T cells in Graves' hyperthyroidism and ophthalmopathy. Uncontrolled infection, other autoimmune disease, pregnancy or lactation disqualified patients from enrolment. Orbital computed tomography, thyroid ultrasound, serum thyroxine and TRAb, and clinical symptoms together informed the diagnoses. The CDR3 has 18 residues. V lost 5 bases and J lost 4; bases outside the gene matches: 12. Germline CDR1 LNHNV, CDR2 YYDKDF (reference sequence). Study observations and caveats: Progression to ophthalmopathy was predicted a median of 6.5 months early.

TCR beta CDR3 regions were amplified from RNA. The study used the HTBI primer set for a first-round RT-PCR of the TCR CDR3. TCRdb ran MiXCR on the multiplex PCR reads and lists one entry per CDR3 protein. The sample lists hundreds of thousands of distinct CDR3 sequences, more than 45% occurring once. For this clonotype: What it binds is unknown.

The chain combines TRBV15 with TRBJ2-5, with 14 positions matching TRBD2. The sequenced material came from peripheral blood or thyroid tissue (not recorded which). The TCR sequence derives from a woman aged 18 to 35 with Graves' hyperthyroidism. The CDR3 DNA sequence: TGTGCCACCAGCGACCCGGGACTAGCGGGAGTATCAGGAGAGACCCAGTACTTC. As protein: CATSDPGLAGVSGETQYF. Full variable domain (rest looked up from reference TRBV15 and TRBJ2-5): DAMVIQNPRYQVTQFGKPVTLSCSQTLNHNVMYWYQQKSSQAPKLLFHYYDKDFNNEADTPDNFQSRRPNTSFCFLDIRSPGLGDTAMYLCATSDPGLAGVSGETQYFGPGTRLLVL.